These 25 T cell receptor beta chains originate from one sample sequenced in a study of control samples from healthy donors and cancer patients. Clones were sequenced by immunoSEQ multiplex PCR, and TCRdb holds only the in-frame ones, with some missing. The sample contains roughly 130,000 clones, about 95% of which appear only once. The sequencing sample was made of blood. The receptors come from a man in his thirties or forties in good health.

This clone was seen a single time. The chain joins TRBV7-9 to TRBJ2-7; D remains unclear. Germline assignment: CDR1 SEHNR and CDR2 FQNEAQ (reference sequence). The germline V and J ends were trimmed by 5 bases and 3 bases, with 17 bases remaining between them. The length of the CDR3 is 15 residues. The CDR3 here is CASSPTDLSRYEQYF. The CDR3 DNA follows: TGTGCCAGCAGCCCAACGGATCTAAGCCGCTACGAGCAGTACTTC.

The genes are TRBV27 and TRBJ2-3, with 8 bases identical to TRBD2. Trimming at V came to 5 bases and at J to 2 bases, leaving 9 bases not matched to a gene. CDR1 is MNHEY and CDR2 is SMNVEV in the germline V gene (reference sequence). The CDR3 is 16 residues long. This chain's CDR3 is CASSPLTAGVTDTQYF. In DNA, the CDR3 is TGTGCCAGCAGTCCCCTAACAGCGGGAGTCACAGATACGCAGTATTTT.

V is TRBV28 and J is TRBJ2-7; D ambiguous. Between the trimmed V and J ends, which lost 4 bases and 5 bases, there was a span of 12 bases. CDR1 and CDR2 from the germline V gene are MDHEN and SYDVKM. The CDR3 length is 13 residues. This CDR3 reads CASSSDNQNEQYF. The CDR3 nucleotides read TGTGCCAGCAGTTCTGACAACCAGAACGAGCAGTACTTC.

This chain joins TRBV29-1 and TRBJ2-3; possible D gene TRBD1, 5 bases. V lost 6 bases and J 0 bases, leaving 7 bases between the germline ends. This CDR3 is 12 amino acids long. Germline lookup yields CDR1 SQVTM and CDR2 ANQGSEA. The CDR3 bases are TGCAGCGTGGACAAAAGCACAGATACGCAGTATTTT. This codes for CSVDKSTDTQYF.

The chain couples TRBV18 to TRBJ1-5, with 10 bases lining up with TRBD1. The J segment lost 4 bases and the V segment lost 8 bases, leaving 8 bases of the junction unmatched. This CDR3 region has 15 residues. Germline V gene sequence: CDR1 KGHSH, CDR2 LQKENI. The CDR3 DNA sequence: TGTGCCAGCCCAGGACAGGGGGGCAATAATCAGCCCCAGCATTTT. It translates to CASPGQGGNNQPQHF.

The V gene is TRBV16, the J gene TRBJ1-1, with unresolved D. This CDR3 is built from 15 residues. V gave up 3 bases and J gave up 1 base, with 12 bases separating them. Germline values: CDR1 KGHSY, CDR2 FQNENV. This CDR3 is CASSHWVRQNTEAFF. The CDR3, as DNA: TGTGCCAGCAGCCACTGGGTGCGACAGAACACTGAAGCTTTCTTT.

The genes are TRBV25-1 and TRBJ1-1; D is undetermined. Per the germline V gene, CDR1 is MGHDK and CDR2 is SYGVNS. The CDR3 sequence is 14 residues long. Trimming took 3 bases from V and 6 from J, leaving 14 bases between them. The CDR3 DNA reads as TGTGCCAGCAGTGAGCTCGGGGTTGGGGCTGAAGCTTTCTTT. Translating gives CASSELGVGAEAFF.

The V call is TRBV7-9, the J call TRBJ1-2; 10 bases line up with TRBD1. Germline assignment: CDR1 SEHNR and CDR2 FQNEAQ (reference sequence). The trim removed 5 bases at V and 5 bases at J, leaving 11 bases unmatched. CDR3 size: 16 residues. The CDR3 DNA reads as TGTGCCAGCAGCCAATCGGACAGGGGGAGTAGTTATGGCTACACCTTC. This codes for CASSQSDRGSSYGYTF.

This sequence joins TRBV5-4 and TRBJ2-3; tentatively, D is TRBD1 (6 bases). V lost 3 bases and J lost 2, with 13 bases in between. CDR3 size: 15 residues. CDR1 and CDR2 (germline): SGHNT, YYREEE (reference sequence). Here the CDR3 DNA reads TGTGCCAGCAGCTCCGGGACAACCATCACAGATACGCAGTATTTT. Protein product: CASSSGTTITDTQYF.

This clone has just one count. V usage is TRBV7-9 and J usage is TRBJ2-2; TRBD1 agrees at 9 bases. The CDR3 is made up of 16 amino acids. The V gene end was trimmed by 5 bases and the J gene end by 3 bases; junction bases not matched to a gene: 7. Looked up from germline, CDR1 is SEHNR and CDR2 is FQNEAQ (reference sequence). The CDR3 loop reads CASSRTQGAHTGELFF. The CDR3 DNA sequence: TGTGCCAGCAGCCGTACACAGGGGGCTCACACCGGGGAGCTGTTTTTT. Based on the CDR3 plus reference TRBV7-9 and TRBJ2-2, the full variable domain is DTGVSQNPRHKITKRGQNVTFRCDPISEHNRLYWYRQTLGQGPEFLTYFQNEAQLEKSRLLSDRFSAERPKGSFSTLEIQRTEQGDSAMYLCASSRTQGAHTGELFFGEGSRLTVL.

The J gene is TRBJ2-1, the V gene TRBV27; D ambiguous. The CDR3 spans 12 residues. V was trimmed by 9 bases and J by 5 bases, leaving 11 bases between them. CDR1 is MNHEY and CDR2 is SMNVEV in the germline V gene (reference sequence). The CDR3 is CASKRSDNEQFF. CDR3 nucleotide sequence: TGTGCCAGTAAACGTTCAGACAATGAGCAGTTCTTC.

The CDR3 region is CARGMSSGPSSYNEQFF. The CDR3 nucleotides are TGTGCCCGTGGAATGTCGTCGGGGCCGAGCTCCTACAATGAGCAGTTCTTC. The rearrangement joins TRBV30 to TRBJ2-1; D is possibly TRBD1 or TRBD2 (5 bases each). This CDR3 is 17 amino acids long. The V and J ends lost 8 bases and 0 bases respectively, with 23 bases between them. The germline V gene encodes CDR1 GTSNPN and CDR2 SVGIG (reference sequence).

The chain combines TRBV11-2 with TRBJ1-2; D is undetermined. Deletions cut 1 base from V and 3 bases from J, with 12 bases between. The CDR3 contains 15 residues. Germline loops: CDR1 SGHAT, CDR2 FQNNGV. The CDR3 DNA reads as TGTGCCAGCAGCTTAGCTGTCGGAGCACACTATGGCTACACCTTC. Translated: CASSLAVGAHYGYTF.

The chain recombines TRBV7-9 with TRBJ2-1, with D uncertain. The CDR3 has 12 amino acids. In germline, CDR1 is SEHNR, CDR2 FQNEAQ (reference sequence). Trimming took 3 bases from V and 6 from J, leaving 6 bases between them. The CDR3 region is CASSFFANEQFF. In nucleotides, the CDR3 is TGTGCCAGCAGCTTCTTTGCCAATGAGCAGTTCTTC.

The rearrangement joins TRBV3-1 (or the pseudogene TRBV3-2) to TRBJ2-5; 11 nucleotides match TRBD2. This CDR3 contains 15 residues. V gave up 3 bases and J gave up 5 bases; unmatched junction bases: 5. Germline lookup yields CDR1 LGHDT and CDR2 YNNKEL (reference sequence). The CDR3 spells CASSHLAGGGETQYF. CDR3 DNA sequence: TGTGCCAGCAGCCACCTAGCGGGGGGAGGTGAGACCCAGTACTTC.

This clone was recorded once. This chain connects TRBV5-6 to TRBJ2-7, with D perhaps being TRBD1 or TRBD2 (6 bases each). The V gene lost 2 bases and the J gene lost 3 bases, with 18 bases spanning the gap. The CDR3 is 16 residues long. Germline-derived CDR1 and CDR2 are SGHDT and YYEEEE. CDR3 nucleotide sequence: TGTGCCAGCAGCTTAGCGACAGGAGGGAAATACTACGAGCAGTACTTC. Translating gives CASSLATGGKYYEQYF.

CDR3 nucleotides: TGTGCCAGCAGCCTCTTGGGGGATTCTGGAAACACCATATATTTT. Protein sequence: CASSLLGDSGNTIYF. The chain uses TRBV7-9 and TRBJ1-3; D possibly corresponds to TRBD1 (5 bases). The CDR3 contains 15 residues. Trimming left V 5 bases short and J 1 base short, with 12 bases between. CDR1 and CDR2 from the germline V gene are SEHNR and FQNEAQ (reference sequence).

CDR3 DNA sequence: TGCGCCAGCAGCCGGACGGACGGGACCTACGAGCAGTACTTC. Its protein product is CASSRTDGTYEQYF. The rearrangement joins TRBV4-3 to TRBJ2-7; D is possibly TRBD2 (5 bases). This CDR3 region has 14 residues. Trimming cost V 4 bases and J 2 bases, with 12 bases left between them. Germline assignment: CDR1 LGHNA and CDR2 YSLEER.

This rearrangement joins TRBV11-2 to TRBJ2-7; 10 bases align to TRBD2. The CDR3 extends over 14 amino acids. V was pared by 3 bases and J by 7 bases, with 6 bases of the junction left unmatched. The germline V gene encodes CDR1 SGHAT and CDR2 FQNNGV. In DNA form, the CDR3 reads TGTGCCAGCAGCTTGGATCTAGCGGGGGTTGAGCAGTACTTC. Translated: CASSLDLAGVEQYF.

The chain carries TRBV27 and TRBJ2-3, with 10 bases aligning to TRBD2. From germline, CDR1 is MNHEY and CDR2 SMNVEV (reference sequence). Germline trimming cut 4 bases from V and 1 base from J; bases unmatched to any gene: 8. CDR3 size: 17 residues. The CDR3 reads CASSSGLAGEGTDTQYF. Here the CDR3 DNA reads TGTGCCAGCAGTTCGGGGCTAGCGGGGGAGGGCACAGATACGCAGTATTTT.

The table lists this clone with a count of one. This chain links TRBV7-9 with TRBJ1-4, with 9 bases aligning to TRBD1. This CDR3 region has 16 residues. Germline V lookup: CDR1 SEHNR, CDR2 FQNEAQ (reference sequence). V dropped 1 base and J dropped 5; count of bases not matched to a gene: 5. The DNA of the CDR3 is TGTGCCAGCAGCTTAGGACAGGGGGTAATCAATGAAAAACTGTTTTTT. Its translation: CASSLGQGVINEKLFF.

The chain links TRBV2 to TRBJ2-3, with 12 bases identical to TRBD2. CDR1 is SNHLY, CDR2 FYNNEI, per germline. The CDR3 covers 16 residues. The V and J ends lost 6 bases and 0 bases, in that order; junction bases with no gene match: 4. In nucleotides, the CDR3 is TGTGCCAGCAGGCGACTAGCGGGGGTTAGCACAGATACGCAGTATTTT. Its protein is CASRRLAGVSTDTQYF.

V is TRBV18 and J is TRBJ1-4, with D possibly being TRBD1 (5 bases). The ends were cut back, 3 bases at V and 5 bases at J, with 10 bases in the middle. Germline lookup yields CDR1 KGHSH and CDR2 LQKENI. The CDR3 length is 14 residues. CDR3 sequence: CASSPPGPNEKLFF. CDR3 DNA: TGTGCCAGCTCACCCCCAGGGCCGAATGAAAAACTGTTTTTT.

This chain connects TRBV19 to TRBJ1-1; 8 positions match TRBD1. The CDR3 sequence is 13 residues long. Germline trimming cut 5 bases from V and 6 bases from J; bases unmatched to any gene: 5. Germline CDR1 LNHDA, CDR2 SQIVND (reference sequence). CDR3 sequence: CASSVDRGPEAFF. The CDR3 DNA reads TGTGCCAGTAGTGTCGACAGGGGACCTGAAGCTTTCTTT.

The CDR3 spells CASSHLTTSYGYTF. DNA of the CDR3: TGTGCCAGCAGCCATTTAACTACAAGCTATGGCTACACCTTC. This chain joins TRBV3-1 (or the pseudogene TRBV3-2) and TRBJ1-2; no clear D gene. Germline V lookup: CDR1 LGHDT, CDR2 YNNKEL (reference sequence). There are 14 residues in the CDR3. The V and J ends lost 3 bases and 4 bases respectively, with 12 bases between them.